These 23 T cell receptor beta chains share one sample of origin, sequenced in a study of T cell responses to AZD1222 COVID-19 vaccine. Only in-frame clones appear in the TCRdb table, and some are missing; sequencing was by immunoSEQ multiplex PCR. The sample includes around 99,000 clones, 91% seen only once; the top ten take 20% to 25%. Sequences were derived from peripheral blood, sampled on day 0 of AZD1222 vaccination. These receptors originate from an adult in good health.

The gene calls are TRBV27 and TRBJ2-1; D is ambiguous. The CDR3 spans 13 residues. V lost 8 bases and J 9 bases, leaving 17 bases between the germline ends. Germline CDR1 reads MNHEY; CDR2 reads SMNVEV (reference sequence). DNA for the CDR3: TGTGCCAGCGGGTACCTCGGAGCGATTGAGCAGTTCTTC. It is translated as CASGYLGAIEQFF.

The chain links TRBV7-6 to TRBJ2-1; 10 bases agree with TRBD2. Germline CDR1 and CDR2: SGHVS and FNYEAQ. J gave up 3 bases and V 1 base, and 6 bases lay outside the gene matches. This CDR3 is 17 amino acids long. CDR3 loop: CASSLVLAGDSYNEQFF. The CDR3 coding sequence is TGTGCCAGCAGCTTAGTCCTAGCGGGGGATAGCTACAATGAGCAGTTCTTC. Based on the CDR3 plus reference TRBV7-6 and TRBJ2-1, the full variable domain is GAGVSQSPRYKVTKRGQDVALRCDPISGHVSLYWYRQALGQGPEFLTYFNYEAQQDKSGLPNDRFSAERPEGSISTLTIQRTEQRDSAMYRCASSLVLAGDSYNEQFFGPGTRLTVL.

This clone was observed a few times. The chain is built from TRBV19 and TRBJ2-4, with 9 bases matching TRBD1. The CDR3 spans 15 residues. The V gene end was trimmed by 4 bases and the J gene end by 0 bases; junction bases not matched to a gene: 1. Looked up from germline, CDR1 is LNHDA and CDR2 is SQIVND (reference sequence). The DNA for the CDR3 is TGTGCCAGTAGTAACAGGGGGCGAGCCAAAAACATTCAGTACTTC. Residues: CASSNRGRAKNIQYF.

This chain uses TRBV10-3 with TRBJ1-5; the D is unclear. Trimming took off 1 base at V and 3 bases at J, with 19 bases between the two ends. CDR1 ENHRY and CDR2 SYGVKD come from the germline V gene. This CDR3 comprises 18 residues. The CDR3 DNA is TGTGCCATCAGTGAGTGGGCATCATCGGCAGAAAACAATCAGCCCCAGCATTTT. Amino acids: CAISEWASSAENNQPQHF.

The chain uses TRBV3-1 (or the pseudogene TRBV3-2) and TRBJ2-3; maybe TRBD1 (6 bases). This CDR3 contains 14 residues. V lost 4 bases and J 2 bases, leaving 10 bases between the germline ends. The germline gives CDR1 LGHDT, CDR2 YNNKEL (reference sequence). The CDR3: CASSPGQFTDTQYF. CDR3 DNA sequence: TGTGCCAGCAGCCCCGGACAGTTCACAGATACGCAGTATTTT.

The J gene is TRBJ1-2, the V gene TRBV19; tentative D call: TRBD1 (6 bases). Germline CDR1 reads LNHDA; CDR2 reads SQIVND (reference sequence). The CDR3 has 14 residues. V gave up 3 bases and J gave up 2 bases, with 10 bases separating them. CDR3 in amino acids: CASSIGTPNYGYTF. The CDR3 bases are TGTGCCAGTAGTATTGGGACACCGAACTATGGCTACACCTTC.

The gene calls are TRBV7-2 and TRBJ1-2; tentative D call: TRBD1 (5 bases). CDR1 SGHTA and CDR2 FQGNSA come from the germline V gene. This CDR3 comprises 14 residues. Trimming removed 5 bases from V and 7 bases from J, with 17 bases in between. This CDR3 is CASSLRRAPGGYTF. For the CDR3, the DNA is TGTGCCAGCAGCCTCCGCAGGGCCCCGGGTGGCTACACCTTC.

This chain uses TRBV18 with TRBJ2-4; 9 nucleotides match TRBD1. CDR1 is KGHSH, CDR2 LQKENI, per germline. V lost 6 bases and J lost 15; bases outside the gene matches: 18. The CDR3 covers 15 residues. This chain's CDR3 is CASSPPGQGFRVWYF. The CDR3 coding sequence is TGTGCCAGCTCCCCCCCGGGACAGGGTTTTCGGGTGTGGTACTTC.

The table lists this clone with a count of one. The V gene is TRBV27, the J gene TRBJ2-5, with D possibly matching TRBD2 (5 bases). Per the germline V gene, CDR1 is MNHEY and CDR2 is SMNVEV (reference sequence). V lost 5 bases, J lost 4 bases, and 23 bases lay in between. This CDR3 has 17 residues. The CDR3 DNA sequence: TGTGCCAGCAGTACTATGATGCGGGCCTCGGTTCGAGAGACCCAGTACTTC. Translation: CASSTMMRASVRETQYF.

This clone was picked up one time. This sequence joins TRBV3-1 (or the pseudogene TRBV3-2) and TRBJ2-5; D is ambiguous. V lost 3 bases to trimming and J lost 5 bases, with 16 bases between them. In germline, CDR1 is LGHDT, CDR2 YNNKEL (reference sequence). The CDR3 is 15 residues long. CDR3 in DNA: TGTGCCAGCAGCCACCCGAGCGAGAATTTGGAGACCCAGTACTTC. This codes for CASSHPSENLETQYF.

This clone has just one count. This chain connects TRBV5-5 to TRBJ2-5; D is possibly TRBD1 (5 bases). The germline V and J ends were trimmed by 0 bases and 4 bases, with 10 bases remaining between them. The CDR3 has 14 residues. Germline CDR1 and CDR2: SGHKS and YYEKEE (reference sequence). The CDR3, as DNA: TGTGCCAGCAGCTTGGCGCAGGGATCAGAGACCCAGTACTTC. Its translation: CASSLAQGSETQYF.

The CDR3 spells CASSLNGNTEAFF. The CDR3, as DNA: TGTGCCAGCAGTTTAAACGGGAACACTGAAGCTTTCTTT. The chain uses TRBV12-3 or TRBV12-4 and TRBJ1-1; D is uncertain. The germline V and J ends were trimmed by 2 bases and 1 base, with 5 bases remaining between them. The CDR3 totals 13 residues.

The chain employs TRBV7-2 and TRBJ2-2; 8 nucleotides align to TRBD2. Trimming cost V 5 bases and J 2 bases; bases outside gene matches: 7. Germline loops: CDR1 SGHTA, CDR2 FQGNSA. This CDR3 is built from 16 residues. This CDR3 is CASSPRGGLNTGELFF. The CDR3 nucleotides read TGTGCCAGCAGCCCCCGCGGGGGGCTAAACACCGGGGAGCTGTTTTTT.

J is TRBJ2-4 and V is TRBV19; tentative D call: TRBD2 (7 bases). CDR1 LNHDA and CDR2 SQIVND come from the germline V gene (reference sequence). CDR3 length equals 18 residues. V gave up 2 bases and J gave up 4 bases, with 21 bases separating them. The CDR3, as DNA: TGTGCCAGTAGTATACGTGGGTCGACGGGGGGCACAAAAAACATTCAGTACTTC. It codes for CASSIRGSTGGTKNIQYF. Drawing the rest from reference TRBV19 and TRBJ2-4, the complete variable domain is DGGITQSPKYLFRKEGQNVTLSCEQNLNHDAMYWYRQDPGQGLRLIYYSQIVNDFQKGDIAEGYSVSREKKESFPLTVTSAQKNPTAFYLCASSIRGSTGGTKNIQYFGAGTRLSVL.

V and J are TRBV4-2 and TRBJ1-5; D is undetermined. The CDR3 consists of 15 residues. Germline CDR1 is LGHNA and CDR2 is YNFKEQ. V lost 4 bases and J lost 0, with 10 bases in between. In DNA, the CDR3 is TGTGCCAGCAGCCCTAGTCAAAATAGCAATCAGCCCCAGCATTTT. This encodes CASSPSQNSNQPQHF.

The chain joins TRBV3-1 (or the pseudogene TRBV3-2) to TRBJ1-1; D remains ambiguous. CDR1 LGHDT and CDR2 YNNKEL come from the germline V gene (reference sequence). Trimming removed 0 bases at V and 2 bases at J, with 7 bases between. This CDR3 is built from 14 residues. In DNA, the CDR3 is TGTGCCAGCAGCCAAGATCCGAGTAACACTGAAGCTTTCTTT. Translation gives CASSQDPSNTEAFF.

The chain uses TRBV30 and TRBJ1-2; D remains unclear. The CDR3 contains 13 residues. V lost 3 bases, J lost 9 bases, and 17 bases lay in between. The germline V gene has CDR1 GTSNPN and CDR2 SVGIG (reference sequence). CDR3 nucleotides: TGTGCCTGGAGGGGTACGGAGTCGGTCAGCTACACCTTC. Translation gives CAWRGTESVSYTF.

Note on this clone: This specimen includes other DNA sequences encoding the same CDR3. This chain uses TRBV7-2 with TRBJ2-5; D is unresolved. This CDR3 region has 11 residues. CDR1 is SGHTA and CDR2 is FQGNSA in the germline V gene. V shed 5 bases and J shed 5 bases, with 6 bases lying between them. CDR3 nucleotide sequence: TGTGCCAGCAGCCCTGGGGAGACCCAGTACTTC. Amino acids: CASSPGETQYF. Variable domain in full (rest from reference TRBV7-2 and TRBJ2-5): GAGVSQSPSNKVTEKGKDVELRCDPISGHTALYWYRQSLGQGLEFLIYFQGNSAPDKSGLPSDRFSAERTGGSVSTLTIQRTQQEDSAVYLCASSPGETQYFGPGTRLLVL.

The chain uses TRBV11-2 and TRBJ1-2; D possibly corresponds to TRBD1 (5 bases). This CDR3 has 14 residues. Trimming stripped 2 bases from V and 4 bases from J, with 11 bases between. In germline, CDR1 is SGHAT, CDR2 FQNNGV. The DNA for the CDR3 is TGTGCCAGCAGCTTAAAGGGGAGCGGCTATGGCTACACCTTC. It yields the protein CASSLKGSGYGYTF.

The chain joins TRBV6-5 to TRBJ2-2; D is ambiguous. V was cut by 2 bases and J by 1 base, with 11 bases left in between. The germline V gene encodes CDR1 MNHEY and CDR2 SVGAGI. There are 16 residues in the CDR3. The CDR3 reads CASSYGIGVNTGELFF. The CDR3 DNA reads as TGTGCCAGCAGTTACGGTATTGGTGTGAACACCGGGGAGCTGTTTTTT.

The chain links TRBV11-3 to TRBJ2-1, with 10 bases lining up with TRBD2. The V gene end was trimmed by 2 bases and the J gene end by 8 bases; junction bases not matched to a gene: 6. CDR3 length equals 15 residues. Germline values: CDR1 SGHNT, CDR2 YENEEA. CDR3 nucleotide sequence: TGTGCCAGCAGCTTATCTAGCGGGGGTTTTGATGAGCAGTTCTTC. It encodes CASSLSSGGFDEQFF.

The chain employs TRBV7-9 and TRBJ1-2; D might be TRBD1 (5 bases). This CDR3 contains 13 residues. Trimming removed 5 bases at V and 4 bases at J, with 11 bases between. Germline V gene data show CDR1 as SEHNR and CDR2 as FQNEAQ (reference sequence). For the CDR3, the DNA is TGTGCCAGCAGCCGGGACGGTCCCTATGGCTACACCTTC. This translates into CASSRDGPYGYTF. The full variable domain, its missing parts supplied by reference TRBV7-9 and TRBJ1-2, is DTGVSQNPRHKITKRGQNVTFRCDPISEHNRLYWYRQTLGQGPEFLTYFQNEAQLEKSRLLSDRFSAERPKGSFSTLEIQRTEQGDSAMYLCASSRDGPYGYTFGSGTRLTVV.

The CDR3 bases are TGTGCCAGCGGAAACCGGGACAGGGGACTTGGCTACACCTTC. Translation gives CASGNRDRGLGYTF. The chain combines TRBV6-5 with TRBJ1-2; 10 positions match TRBD1. CDR1 is MNHEY, CDR2 SVGAGI, per germline. This CDR3 spans 14 amino acids. Trimming removed 8 bases from V and 7 bases from J; junction bases left unmatched: 10.